These T cell receptor beta chains were read from a single sample in a study of beta chain features in type 1 diabetes. This table comes from immunoSEQ multiplex PCR, and its TCRdb copy is limited to in-frame clones, with some not included. Here the sample spans around 430,000 clones, approximately 31% being singletons. The specimen sequenced was naive CD4+ T cells from blood. The receptors derive from a man between 18 and 35 years old in good health. Both conserved end residues are part of each CDR3. A D gene is named only where the DNA matches it firmly. A clone size is listed for some rows: how often the clone was seen (once, few, many), or a class if it is expanded.

J gene | V gene | D gene | clone size | CDR3 protein | CDR3 DNA
TRBJ2-1 | TRBV7-9 | TRBD2 | few | CASSLSGGYNEQFF | TGTGCCAGCAGCTTATCGGGAGGGTACAATGAGCAGTTCTTC
TRBJ1-1 | TRBV30 | TRBD1 | - | CAWSVGQENTEAFF | TGTGCCTGGAGTGTGGGACAGGAGAACACTGAAGCTTTCTTT
TRBJ2-3 | TRBV28 | TRBD2 | - | CASSFLAGTSTDTQYF | TGTGCCAGCAGTTTCTTAGCGGGAACTAGCACAGATACGCAGTATTTT
TRBJ2-7 | TRBV5-4 | - | few | CASSLVPEAYEQYF | TGTGCCAGCAGCTTGGTCCCAGAAGCCTACGAGCAGTACTTC
TRBJ2-3 | TRBV5-4 | - | - | CASSYDRSTQYF | TGTGCCAGCAGCTATGACAGGAGTACGCAGTATTTT
TRBJ1-5 | TRBV29-1 | TRBD1 | - | CSVLSDRDNQPQHF | TGCAGCGTTTTGTCGGACAGGGATAATCAGCCCCAGCATTTT
TRBJ2-5 | TRBV7-2 | - | few | CASSLNSGLQETQYF | TGTGCCAGCAGCTTAAACTCGGGACTTCAAGAGACCCAGTACTTC
TRBJ1-1 | TRBV4-3 | - | few | CASSQGLVTNTEAFF | TGCGCCAGCAGCCAGGGGTTGGTGACAAACACTGAAGCTTTCTTT
TRBJ1-3 | TRBV30 | - | - | CAWSGLYSGNTIYF | TGTGCCTGGAGTGGGCTTTACTCTGGAAACACCATATATTTT
TRBJ2-5 | TRBV6-5 | - | once | CATRSGGETQYF | TGTGCCACCCGAAGCGGCGGAGAGACCCAGTACTTC
TRBJ2-3 | TRBV9 | - | - | CASSVSTDTQYF | TGTGCCAGCAGCGTTTCCACAGATACGCAGTATTTT
TRBJ2-1 | TRBV19 | - | - | CASSGPLSSYNEQFF | TGTGCCAGTAGTGGTCCCCTAAGCTCCTACAATGAGCAGTTCTTC
TRBJ2-5 | TRBV30 | - | few | CAWTAKETQYF | TGTGCCTGGACAGCGAAAGAGACCCAGTACTTC
TRBJ1-1 | TRBV4-2 | TRBD1 | few | CASSQEGQVRNTEAFF | TGTGCCAGCAGCCAAGAGGGACAGGTGAGGAACACTGAAGCTTTCTTT
TRBJ2-4 | TRBV18 | - | - | CASSPVRAVHIQYF | TGTGCCAGCTCACCAGTGAGGGCGGTTCACATTCAGTACTTC
TRBJ2-3 | TRBV29-1 | - | - | CSRDSGGDTQYF | TGCAGTCGGGACAGCGGGGGAGATACGCAGTATTTT
TRBJ2-3 | TRBV30 | - | - | CAWRAQGRTDTQYF | TGTGCCTGGAGGGCCCAGGGAAGAACAGATACGCAGTATTTT
TRBJ1-1 | TRBV2 | - | - | CASRQGINTEAFF | TGTGCCAGCAGGCAGGGTATCAACACTGAAGCTTTCTTT
TRBJ2-7 | TRBV27 | - | few | CASSRDWASYEQYF | TGTGCCAGCAGTCGCGACTGGGCCTCCTACGAGCAGTACTTC
TRBJ1-4 | TRBV29-1 | TRBD1 | - | CSVGGQSNEKLFF | TGCAGCGTCGGGGGACAGTCTAATGAAAAACTGTTTTTT
TRBJ1-4 | TRBV7-9 | - | - | CASSLARSTSGSEKLFF | TGTGCCAGCAGCTTAGCCCGGAGCACGAGCGGGAGTGAAAAACTGTTTTTT
TRBJ1-3 | TRBV30 | - | few | CAWTVGRRSGNTIYF | TGTGCCTGGACCGTCGGAAGGCGCTCTGGAAACACCATATATTTT
TRBJ2-7 | TRBV18 | TRBD1 | few | CASSPDRTYEQYF | TGTGCCAGCTCACCGGACAGGACCTACGAGCAGTACTTC
TRBJ1-1 | TRBV7-9 | - | few | CASSLTANTEAFF | TGTGCCAGCAGTCTGACAGCGAACACTGAAGCTTTCTTT
TRBJ1-1 | TRBV7-2 | - | few | CASSYADRNTEAFF | TGTGCCAGCAGCTACGCGGACAGGAACACTGAAGCTTTCTTT
TRBJ2-4 | TRBV5-1 | TRBD1 | - | CASSPPGQGIVAKNIQYF | TGCGCCAGCAGCCCTCCGGGACAGGGGATTGTAGCCAAAAACATTCAGTACTTC
TRBJ2-7 | TRBV7-2 | - | - | CASSLPTAYEQYF | TGTGCCAGCAGCTTACCTACAGCCTACGAGCAGTACTTC
TRBJ2-7 | TRBV6-5 | - | few | CASSYGRGVYEQYF | TGTGCCAGCAGTTACGGCAGGGGAGTGTACGAGCAGTACTTC
TRBJ1-2 | TRBV7-2 | - | - | CASSLVPLGYTF | TGTGCCAGCAGCTTGGTACCGCTTGGCTACACCTTC
TRBJ2-2 | TRBV30 | - | - | CAWSGRGDGELFF | TGTGCCTGGAGTGGTAGGGGTGACGGGGAGCTGTTTTTT
TRBJ2-7 | TRBV25-1 | - | few | CASRLGGHYEQYF | TGTGCCAGCCGCCTCGGGGGGCACTACGAGCAGTACTTC
TRBJ2-5 | TRBV19 | - | - | CASSRGMETQYF | TGTGCCAGTAGTAGGGGAATGGAGACCCAGTACTTC
TRBJ2-3 | TRBV9 | - | few | CASSPRATDTQYF | TGTGCCAGCAGCCCCCGGGCGACAGATACGCAGTATTTT